A selection of T cell receptor beta chains follows, all from one sample in a study of T cell repertoires in cytomegalovirus infection. These receptors' antigens are unknown. TCRdb processed the reads anew with MiXCR; each CDR3 protein has one entry. The table shows about 740,000 distinct CDR3 sequences, with roughly a third occurring only once. Specimen: cultured PBMCs, collected from culture after CMV antigen stimulation. Receptor source: a human donor in good health (CMV status not recorded). Some clones in this sample may be carry-over from other donors' samples. CDR3s include the opening cysteine and the closing phenylalanine or tryptophan. D genes are given only for firm matches. Expanded clones get a size class; other rows say once, few or many, or leave the size out.

d_gene: -
v_gene: TRBV7-6
j_gene: TRBJ2-7
abundance: few
CDR3aa: CASSLNPGLLDEQYF
CDR3nt: TGTGCCAGCAGCTTAAATCCGGGGCTGCTCGACGAGCAGTACTTC

d_gene: TRBD1
v_gene: TRBV5-1
j_gene: TRBJ2-1
abundance: -
CDR3aa: CASSLWTGLYNEQFF
CDR3nt: TGCGCCAGCAGCTTATGGACAGGGCTCTACAATGAGCAGTTCTTC

d_gene: TRBD2
v_gene: TRBV7-8
j_gene: TRBJ2-1
abundance: few
CDR3aa: CASSLAISWLAGNEQFF
CDR3nt: TGTGCCAGCAGCTTAGCTATATCCTGGTTAGCGGGCAATGAGCAGTTCTTC

d_gene: -
v_gene: TRBV6-1
j_gene: TRBJ2-3
abundance: few
CDR3aa: CASSEPKGWGADTQYF
CDR3nt: TGTGCCAGCAGTGAACCGAAGGGGTGGGGCGCAGATACGCAGTATTTT

d_gene: -
v_gene: TRBV6-1
j_gene: TRBJ1-1
abundance: -
CDR3aa: CASPSALNTEAFF
CDR3nt: TGTGCCAGCCCCAGTGCTTTGAACACTGAAGCTTTCTTT

d_gene: -
v_gene: TRBV29-1
j_gene: TRBJ1-2
abundance: few
CDR3aa: CSALLVSGYTF
CDR3nt: TGCAGCGCCCTTTTAGTGAGTGGCTACACCTTC

d_gene: -
v_gene: TRBV7-2
j_gene: TRBJ2-6
abundance: -
CDR3aa: CASRGGGLGANVLTF
CDR3nt: TGTGCCAGCAGGGGGGGGGGGCTAGGGGCCAACGTCCTGACTTTC

d_gene: -
v_gene: TRBV6-2/TRBV6-3
j_gene: TRBJ2-7
abundance: -
CDR3aa: CASSYSRVSYEQYF
CDR3nt: TGTGCCAGCAGTTACTCGAGGGTCTCCTACGAGCAGTACTTC

d_gene: -
v_gene: TRBV7-8
j_gene: TRBJ2-1
abundance: -
CDR3aa: CASSSSFDEQFF
CDR3nt: TGTGCCAGCAGCTCCAGTTTTGATGAGCAGTTCTTC

d_gene: -
v_gene: TRBV7-9
j_gene: TRBJ1-1
abundance: -
CDR3aa: CASSLLGGDMNTEAFF
CDR3nt: TGTGCCAGCAGCTTACTCGGGGGAGATATGAACACTGAAGCTTTCTTT

d_gene: TRBD1
v_gene: TRBV6-8
j_gene: TRBJ2-5
abundance: few
CDR3aa: CASSRGMGQGRIETQYF
CDR3nt: TGTGCCAGCAGTCGGGGGATGGGACAGGGAAGGATAGAGACCCAGTACTTC

d_gene: TRBD1
v_gene: TRBV2
j_gene: TRBJ2-3
abundance: -
CDR3aa: CASSEWDRDTDTQYF
CDR3nt: TGTGCCAGCAGTGAGTGGGACAGGGACACAGATACGCAGTATTTT

d_gene: -
v_gene: TRBV4-1
j_gene: TRBJ1-2
abundance: -
CDR3aa: CASSQDFGQLDGGYTF
CDR3nt: TGCGCCAGCAGCCAAGATTTCGGACAGCTCGACGGGGGCTACACCTTC

d_gene: -
v_gene: TRBV12-3/TRBV12-4
j_gene: TRBJ2-6
abundance: -
CDR3aa: CASSLALGRFGANVLTF
CDR3nt: TGTGCCAGCAGTTTAGCGCTGGGGCGGTTTGGGGCCAACGTCCTGACTTTC

d_gene: TRBD2
v_gene: TRBV9
j_gene: TRBJ2-1
abundance: -
CDR3aa: CASSVGGGTPYNEQFF
CDR3nt: TGTGCCAGCAGCGTAGGCGGGGGGACTCCTTACAATGAGCAGTTCTTC

d_gene: -
v_gene: TRBV28
j_gene: TRBJ1-3
abundance: -
CDR3aa: CASRTPGQVSGNTIYF
CDR3nt: TGTGCCAGCAGGACTCCGGGACAAGTCTCTGGAAACACCATATATTTT